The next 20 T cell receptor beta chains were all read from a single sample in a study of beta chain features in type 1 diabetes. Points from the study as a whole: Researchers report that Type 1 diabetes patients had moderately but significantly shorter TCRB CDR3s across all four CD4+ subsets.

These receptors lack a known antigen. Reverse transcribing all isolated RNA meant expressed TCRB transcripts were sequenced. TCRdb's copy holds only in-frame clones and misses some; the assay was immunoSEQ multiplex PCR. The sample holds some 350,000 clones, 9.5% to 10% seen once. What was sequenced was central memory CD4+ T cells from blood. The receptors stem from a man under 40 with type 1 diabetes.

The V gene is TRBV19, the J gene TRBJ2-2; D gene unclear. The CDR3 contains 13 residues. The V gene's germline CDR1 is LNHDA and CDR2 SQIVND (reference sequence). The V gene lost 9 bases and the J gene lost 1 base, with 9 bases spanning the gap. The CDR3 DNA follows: TGTGCCAGCCCGTCACTGAACACCGGGGAGCTGTTTTTT. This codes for CASPSLNTGELFF.

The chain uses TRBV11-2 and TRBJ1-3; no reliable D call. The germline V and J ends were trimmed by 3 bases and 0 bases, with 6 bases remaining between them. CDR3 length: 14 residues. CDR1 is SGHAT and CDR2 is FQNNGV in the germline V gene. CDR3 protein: CASSFTRSGNTIYF. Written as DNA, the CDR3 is TGTGCCAGCAGCTTTACCCGCTCTGGAAACACCATATATTTT.

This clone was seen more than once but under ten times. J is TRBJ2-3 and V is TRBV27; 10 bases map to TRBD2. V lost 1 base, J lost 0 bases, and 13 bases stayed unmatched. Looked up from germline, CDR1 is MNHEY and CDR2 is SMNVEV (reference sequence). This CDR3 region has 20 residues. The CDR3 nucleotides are TGTGCCAGCAGTTTATTACTAGCGGGACCCTCCTACCAAAGCACAGATACGCAGTATTTT. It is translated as CASSLLLAGPSYQSTDTQYF.

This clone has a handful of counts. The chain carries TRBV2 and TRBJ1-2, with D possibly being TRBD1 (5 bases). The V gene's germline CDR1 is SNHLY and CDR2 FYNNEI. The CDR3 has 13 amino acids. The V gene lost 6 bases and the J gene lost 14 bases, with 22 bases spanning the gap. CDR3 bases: TGTGCCAGCAGGACCCGACTACAGGAAACGGGGACCTTC. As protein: CASRTRLQETGTF.

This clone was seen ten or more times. The CDR3 DNA sequence: TGTGCCAGCAGCCTATCCCAGACAGGGGGCGTAAACCAGTACTTC. This encodes CASSLSQTGGVNQYF. The rearrangement joins TRBV28 to TRBJ2-7, with 10 bases aligning to TRBD1. From germline, CDR1 is MDHEN and CDR2 SYDVKM. The junction had 15 bases not matched to a gene; V was cut back by 6 bases and J by 10 bases. The CDR3 contains 15 residues.

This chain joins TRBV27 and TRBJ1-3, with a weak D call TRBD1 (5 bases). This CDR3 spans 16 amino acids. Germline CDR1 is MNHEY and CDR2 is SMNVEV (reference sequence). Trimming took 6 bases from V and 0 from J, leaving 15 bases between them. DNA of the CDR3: TGTGCCAGCAGCGAAGGACATCCAAACTCTGGAAACACCATATATTTT. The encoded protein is CASSEGHPNSGNTIYF.

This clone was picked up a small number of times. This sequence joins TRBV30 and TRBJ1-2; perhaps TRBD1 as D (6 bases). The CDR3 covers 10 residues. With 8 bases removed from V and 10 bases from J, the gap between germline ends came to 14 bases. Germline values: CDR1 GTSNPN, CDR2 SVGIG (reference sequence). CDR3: CAGAWGAYTF. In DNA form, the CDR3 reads TGTGCCGGGGCTTGGGGGGCCTACACCTTC.

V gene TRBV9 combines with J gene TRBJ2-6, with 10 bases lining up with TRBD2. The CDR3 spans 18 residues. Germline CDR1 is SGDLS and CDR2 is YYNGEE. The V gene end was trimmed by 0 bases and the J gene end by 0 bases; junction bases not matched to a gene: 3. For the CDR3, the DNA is TGTGCCAGCAGCGTAGAACTAGCGGGATTCTCTGGGGCCAACGTCCTGACTTTC. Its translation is CASSVELAGFSGANVLTF.

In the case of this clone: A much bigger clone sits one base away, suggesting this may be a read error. This chain's CDR3 is CASSFRGSGRLNGEQFF. The CDR3 bases are TGTGCCAGCAGCTTCCGGGGCAGCGGGAGGTTAAACGGTGAGCAGTTCTTC. The V and J genes are TRBV7-9 and TRBJ2-1; 9 bases align to TRBD2. The CDR3 extends over 17 amino acids. Germline CDR1 reads SEHNR; CDR2 reads FQNEAQ (reference sequence). Trimming took 3 bases from V and 9 from J; bases not matched to a gene: 15.

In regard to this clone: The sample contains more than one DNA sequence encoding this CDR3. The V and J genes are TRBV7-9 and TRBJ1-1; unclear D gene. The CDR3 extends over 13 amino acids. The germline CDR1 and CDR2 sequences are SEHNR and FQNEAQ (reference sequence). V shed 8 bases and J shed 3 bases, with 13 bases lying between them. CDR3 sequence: CASSWGQDTEAFF. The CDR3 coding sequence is TGTGCCAGCTCATGGGGTCAGGACACTGAAGCTTTCTTT.

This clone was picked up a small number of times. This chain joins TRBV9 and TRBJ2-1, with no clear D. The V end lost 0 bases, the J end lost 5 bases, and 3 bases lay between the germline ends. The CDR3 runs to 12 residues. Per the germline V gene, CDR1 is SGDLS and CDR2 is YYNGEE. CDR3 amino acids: CASSVEHNEQFF. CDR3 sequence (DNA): TGTGCCAGCAGCGTAGAGCACAATGAGCAGTTCTTC.

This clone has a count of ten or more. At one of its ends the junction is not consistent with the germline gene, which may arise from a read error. The CDR3, as DNA: TGTGCTAGCAGCTCAGACAGGGCTGGGATTCAGTACTTC. Its translation is CASSSDRAGIQYF. The chain carries TRBV7-7 and TRBJ2-4; 7 positions match TRBD1. The CDR3 extends over 13 amino acids. CDR1 is SSHAT and CDR2 is FNYEAQ in the germline V gene (reference sequence).

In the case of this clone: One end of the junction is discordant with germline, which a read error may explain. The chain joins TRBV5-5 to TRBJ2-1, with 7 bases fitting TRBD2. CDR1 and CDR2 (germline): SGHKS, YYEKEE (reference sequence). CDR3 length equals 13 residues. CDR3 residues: CASSLRDYHEQFF. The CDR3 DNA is TGTGCCAGCAGCTTAAGGGACTACCATGAGCAGTTCTTC.

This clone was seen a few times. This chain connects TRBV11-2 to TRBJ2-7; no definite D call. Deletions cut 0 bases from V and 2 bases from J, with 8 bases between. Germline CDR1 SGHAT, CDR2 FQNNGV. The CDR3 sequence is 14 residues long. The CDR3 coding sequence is TGTGCCAGCAGCTTAGACCCCAGGACCTACGAGCAGTACTTC. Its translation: CASSLDPRTYEQYF.

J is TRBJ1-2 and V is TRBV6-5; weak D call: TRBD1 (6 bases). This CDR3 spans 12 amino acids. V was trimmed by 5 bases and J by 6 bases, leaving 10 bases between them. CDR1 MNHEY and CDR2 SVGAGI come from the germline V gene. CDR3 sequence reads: CASSPHRDGYTF. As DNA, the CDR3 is TGTGCCAGCAGTCCCCACAGGGATGGCTACACCTTC.

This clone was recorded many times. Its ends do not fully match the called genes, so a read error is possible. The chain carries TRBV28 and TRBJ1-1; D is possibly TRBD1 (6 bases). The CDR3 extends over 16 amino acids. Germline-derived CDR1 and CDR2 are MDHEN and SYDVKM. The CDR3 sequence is CASTLRGELSNTEAFF. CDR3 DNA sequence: TGTGCCAGCACTTTAAGGGGGGAGTTATCTAACACTGAAGCTTTCTTT.

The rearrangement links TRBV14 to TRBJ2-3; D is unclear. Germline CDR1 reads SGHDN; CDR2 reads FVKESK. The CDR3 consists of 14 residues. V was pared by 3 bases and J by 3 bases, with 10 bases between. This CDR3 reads CASSHVGSTDTQYF. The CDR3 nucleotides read TGTGCCAGCAGCCACGTTGGATCGACAGATACGCAGTATTTT.

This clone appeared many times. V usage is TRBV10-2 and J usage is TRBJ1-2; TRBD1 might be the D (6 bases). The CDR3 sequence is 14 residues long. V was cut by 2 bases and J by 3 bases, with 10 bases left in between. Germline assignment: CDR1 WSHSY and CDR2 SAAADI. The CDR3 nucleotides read TGCGCCAGCAGTGAGCCGGGACATGACTATGGCTACACCTTC. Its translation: CASSEPGHDYGYTF.

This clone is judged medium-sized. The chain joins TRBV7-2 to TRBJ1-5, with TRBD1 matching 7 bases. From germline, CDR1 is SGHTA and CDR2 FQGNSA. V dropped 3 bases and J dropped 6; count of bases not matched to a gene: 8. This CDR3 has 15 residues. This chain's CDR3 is CASSLGGGHGQPQHF. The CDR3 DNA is TGTGCCAGCAGCTTGGGAGGGGGCCATGGTCAGCCCCAGCATTTT.

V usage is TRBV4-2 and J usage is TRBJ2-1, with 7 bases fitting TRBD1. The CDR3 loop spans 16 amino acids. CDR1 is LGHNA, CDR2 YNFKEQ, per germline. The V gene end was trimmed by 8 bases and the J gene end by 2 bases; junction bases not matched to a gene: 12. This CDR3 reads CASAIFPGQTYNEQFF. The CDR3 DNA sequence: TGTGCCAGCGCCATTTTCCCGGGACAGACCTACAATGAGCAGTTCTTC.